This TCR beta chain was obtained from a study of sequential checkpoint blockade in melanoma. As for the study in general: Patients were randomized 1:1 to nivolumab-then-ipilimumab or ipilimumab-then-nivolumab first-line.

Indicated treatment: randomized to nivolumab then ipilimumab (arm A) or the reverse (arm B). None of the patients previously received DNA-damaging chemotherapy. PBMC sorting kept live CD3+CD8+ cells without CD19 or CD56. Germline values: CDR1 SGHAT, CDR2 FQNNGV. The V gene lost 4 bases and the J gene lost 8 bases, with 15 bases spanning the gap. CDR3 length equals 14 residues. Method: immunoSEQ multiplex PCR; TCRdb's copy keeps in-frame clones and lacks some. The sample records 20,000 or so clones, around 67% being singletons. This TCR was recovered from a human donor with melanoma. The genes are TRBV11-2 and TRBJ1-3, with a possible D match to TRBD1 (6 bases). Here the sequenced sample was CD8+ T cells sorted from blood (inferred from file names), taken from a patient given nivolumab and ipilimumab in sequence. CDR3 sequence (DNA): TGTGCCAGCAGCTCCGGGACACATTTACACACCATATATTTT. Protein sequence: CASSSGTHLHTIYF.